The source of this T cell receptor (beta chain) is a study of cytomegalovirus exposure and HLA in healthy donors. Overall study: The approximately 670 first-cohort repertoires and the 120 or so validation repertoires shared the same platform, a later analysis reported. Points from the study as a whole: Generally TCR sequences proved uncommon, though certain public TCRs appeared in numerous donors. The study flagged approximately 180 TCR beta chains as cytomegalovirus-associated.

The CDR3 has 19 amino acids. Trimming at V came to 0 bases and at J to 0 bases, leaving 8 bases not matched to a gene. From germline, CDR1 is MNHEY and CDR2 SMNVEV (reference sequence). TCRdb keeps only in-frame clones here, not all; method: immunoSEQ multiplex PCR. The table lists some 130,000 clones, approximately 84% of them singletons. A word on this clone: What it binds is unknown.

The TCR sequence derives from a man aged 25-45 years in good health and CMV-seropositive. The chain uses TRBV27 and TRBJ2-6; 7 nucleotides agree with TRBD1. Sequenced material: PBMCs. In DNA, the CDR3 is TGTGCCAGCAGTTTATCGGGGACAGTCTTTAGCTCTGGGGCCAACGTCCTGACTTTC. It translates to CASSLSGTVFSSGANVLTF.